Given below is one T cell receptor beta chain in context. CDR3 size: 16 residues. The germline V and J ends were trimmed by 2 bases and 2 bases, with 13 bases remaining between them. The germline V gene encodes CDR1 MNHEY and CDR2 SMNVEV (reference sequence). The assay was immunoSEQ multiplex PCR, and TCRdb's table has in-frame clones only and misses some. This sample yields hundreds of thousands of clones, of which around 74% are seen a single time; 1.5% to 2% belongs to the top ten. The record originates from a study of shared clonotypes between healthy human individuals. This clonotype was obtained from a woman in her 30s in good health. This chain uses TRBV27 with TRBJ1-5; D ambiguous. The source material was memory CD4+ T cells sorted from blood. Subset: CD45RA-negative fraction. The CDR3: CASSLVFTSGNQPQHF. CDR3 in DNA: TGTGCCAGCAGTTTAGTTTTCACCTCGGGCAATCAGCCCCAGCATTTT.